The 12 T cell receptor beta chains below come from one sample, sequenced in a study of shared T cell receptors in the human thymus (dated by TCRdb to about 2021). The library was produced with the immunoSEQ multiplex PCR assay. The clones in this table, taken by TCRdb from immuneACCESS, are in-frame only. Not every clone is retained; where verified, under half of the shortfall comes from an unresolved V gene, and the cause of the rest is unknown. The sample table contains roughly 710,000 clones; only one count was recorded for roughly 85% of them. The ten largest account for 0.0095% to 0.011% of the sample. These sequences were also reported in another study, on human thymus T cells.

Sequenced material: thymocytes. These receptors originate from a girl under three years old with a congenital heart defect. Donor details come from another sample of the same person, matched by shared clones.

A single count supports this clone. The V gene is TRBV27, the J gene TRBJ2-1; 16 nucleotides align to TRBD2. After removal of 6 bases from V and 7 bases from J, the junction contained 3 bases not matched to a gene. From germline, CDR1 is MNHEY and CDR2 SMNVEV (reference sequence). The CDR3 covers 15 residues. CDR3 nucleotides: TGTGCCAGCAGGATGGGACTAGCGGGGGGGAATGAGCAGTTCTTC. This translates into CASRMGLAGGNEQFF.

The chain joins TRBV7-9 to TRBJ1-1, with 9 bases fitting TRBD1. The junction had 15 bases not matched to a gene; V was cut back by 1 base and J by 9 bases. From germline, CDR1 is SEHNR and CDR2 FQNEAQ (reference sequence). The CDR3 is 17 residues long. This CDR3 reads CASSLVGTTGGSGKAFF. The CDR3, as DNA: TGTGCCAGCAGCTTAGTGGGGACAACAGGGGGCTCCGGGAAAGCTTTCTTT.

CDR3 protein: CASSQDREDYEKLFF. The CDR3 bases are TGCGCCAGCAGCCAAGATCGGGAGGATTATGAAAAACTGTTTTTT. The chain uses TRBV4-3 and TRBJ1-4; the D is unclear. CDR3 length: 15 amino acids. Germline-derived CDR1 and CDR2 are LGHNA and YSLEER. The V end was cut by 0 bases, the J end by 6 bases, with 11 bases between.

This clone was detected only a few times. This rearrangement joins TRBV10-3 to TRBJ1-2; no clear D gene. Germline loops: CDR1 ENHRY, CDR2 SYGVKD. The CDR3 is 14 residues long. Trimming left V 3 bases short and J 1 base short, with 9 bases between. CDR3 bases: TGTGCCATCAGTGACTTGGGGAGTAACTATGGCTACACCTTC. It is translated as CAISDLGSNYGYTF.

The chain employs TRBV5-4 and TRBJ2-5; 9 bases align to TRBD1. The CDR3 sequence is 15 residues long. Per the germline V gene, CDR1 is SGHNT and CDR2 is YYREEE (reference sequence). After removal of 0 bases from V and 3 bases from J, the junction contained 3 bases not matched to a gene. The CDR3 DNA reads TGTGCCAGCAGCTTGGGAGACAGGGGGAAAGAGACCCAGTACTTC. Encoded protein: CASSLGDRGKETQYF.

The chain has TRBV12-5 and TRBJ2-1; 9 bases align to TRBD1. V trimming: 4 bases; J trimming: 4 bases; junction bases outside the gene matches: 2. Germline values: CDR1 LGHNT, CDR2 FRNRAP. This CDR3 region has 14 residues. DNA for the CDR3: TGTGCTAGTGGTTACGGGACAGGGTACAATGAGCAGTTCTTC. Translation: CASGYGTGYNEQFF.

V and J are TRBV28 and TRBJ1-1; unclear D gene. Trimming stripped 6 bases from V and 0 bases from J, with 14 bases between. The germline CDR1 and CDR2 sequences are MDHEN and SYDVKM. This CDR3 region has 15 residues. CDR3 protein: CASSPEHPMNTEAFF. CDR3 bases: TGTGCCAGCAGCCCGGAGCACCCCATGAACACTGAAGCTTTCTTT.

This clone has just a few counts. V usage is TRBV27 and J usage is TRBJ1-6; TRBD1 agrees at 12 bases. This CDR3 region has 21 residues. Germline V gives CDR1 MNHEY, CDR2 SMNVEV (reference sequence). Germline trimming cut 3 bases from V and 2 bases from J; bases unmatched to any gene: 14. For the CDR3, the DNA is TGTGCCAGCAGTTTTGCGGGACAGGGGGCGGACGAGATCCCCTATAATTCACCCCTCCACTTT. As protein: CASSFAGQGADEIPYNSPLHF.

The V gene is TRBV27, the J gene TRBJ2-7; 8 positions match TRBD2. Germline-derived CDR1 and CDR2 are MNHEY and SMNVEV (reference sequence). The CDR3 covers 15 residues. Losses at the gene ends were 5 bases for V and 3 bases for J; bases not matched to a gene: 9. The CDR3 sequence: CASSPEAGDYYEQYF. CDR3 nucleotides: TGTGCCAGCAGTCCCGAAGCGGGGGACTACTACGAGCAGTACTTC.

This sequence joins TRBV6-5 and TRBJ1-1; D is unclear. Trimming took 7 bases from V and 3 from J, leaving 9 bases between them. From germline, CDR1 is MNHEY and CDR2 SVGAGI. CDR3 size: 12 residues. The DNA of the CDR3 is TGTGCCAGCAATACTCGGGACACTGAAGCTTTCTTT. Protein sequence: CASNTRDTEAFF.

This clone was counted once. The chain carries TRBV29-1 and TRBJ2-7; 10 positions agree with TRBD1. The CDR3 length is 12 residues. V lost 7 bases to trimming and J lost 6 bases; unmatched junction nucleotides: 6. Germline CDR1 reads SQVTM; CDR2 reads ANQGSEA. The CDR3 DNA reads TGCAGCGGCCTCCGGGACAGGGGCGAGCAGTACTTC. Translation gives CSGLRDRGEQYF.

This chain joins TRBV9 and TRBJ1-2; D gene uncertain. Trimming removed 3 bases at V and 4 bases at J, with 19 bases between. The V gene's germline CDR1 is SGDLS and CDR2 YYNGEE. The CDR3 spans 16 residues. This CDR3 reads CASSARRSESIYGYTF. The CDR3 DNA is TGTGCCAGCAGCGCCCGACGGAGCGAGTCGATCTATGGCTACACCTTC.